This T cell receptor (beta chain) was recovered during a study of OX40 agonist ivuxolimab in advanced cancers. Sequenced by immunoSEQ multiplex PCR; TCRdb stores in-frame clones only, minus some. The top ten clones hold approximately 1.1% of a sample with some 70,000 clones, approximately 90% of them seen once. Sample share makes this clone medium-sized. CDR3 size: 14 residues. Looked up from germline, CDR1 is ENHRY and CDR2 is SYGVKD. The V and J ends lost 3 bases and 0 bases respectively, with 7 bases between them. The sequence came from an adult with an advanced solid tumor such as melanoma, head and neck, liver or kidney cancer. The rearrangement links TRBV10-3 to TRBJ2-3; D call uncertain. The specimen was CD4+ or CD8+ T cells sorted from blood, collected in a trial of the OX40 agonist ivuxolimab. The CDR3 is CAISDKGSTDTQYF. CDR3 in DNA: TGTGCCATCAGTGACAAAGGAAGCACAGATACGCAGTATTTT.